Detailed here is one TCR beta chain. As the template, RNA transcripts were used to amplify TCR beta CDR3 regions. First-round RT-PCR with HTBI primers preceded a second-round multiplex PCR. TCRdb analysed the multiplex PCR reads with MiXCR anew, one entry per CDR3 protein. The sample records approximately 1.2 million distinct CDR3 sequences, 36% being singletons. These data are taken from a study of Graves' ophthalmopathy and Graves' hyperthyroidism. After removal of 2 bases from V and 2 bases from J, the junction contained 3 bases not matched to a gene. This CDR3 has 15 amino acids. The germline CDR1 and CDR2 sequences are SEHNR and FQNEAQ (reference sequence).

The source material was peripheral blood or thyroid tissue (not recorded which). V usage is TRBV7-9 and J usage is TRBJ2-3; 8 nucleotides match TRBD1. This TCR came from an adult man with Graves' hyperthyroidism. In DNA, the CDR3 is TGTGCCAGCAGCTTATTCAGGGGGCTCACAGATACGCAGTATTTT. It yields the protein CASSLFRGLTDTQYF.